The 30 T cell receptor beta chains in this list originate from one sample, sequenced in a study of Ad26.COV2.S vaccination and SARS-CoV-2 variants. Sample treatment: around 19 received Ad26.COV2.S at low or high dose, single or two shots; about 5 received placebo; per-sample allocation not given. Collection of samples fell on day 63 after the first vaccine or placebo injection. Data came from immunoSEQ multiplex PCR; TCRdb stores just in-frame clones and leaves some out. The sample consists of 450,000 to 550,000 clones, about nine tenths of them appearing once. Sequenced material: peripheral blood, taken in a trial of Ad26.COV2.S vaccine versus placebo. These receptors were obtained from a person between 18 and 65 years old who received the Ad26.COV2.S COVID-19 vaccine or a placebo.

The chain links TRBV2 to TRBJ1-6; TRBD1 matches 7 bases. Germline-derived CDR1 and CDR2 are SNHLY and FYNNEI. V gave up 6 bases and J gave up 9 bases; unmatched junction bases: 8. This CDR3 region has 14 residues. The CDR3 DNA sequence: TGTGCCAGCAGACAGGGGACCCTAAGTTCACCCCTCCACTTT. It translates to CASRQGTLSSPLHF. Looking up the rest from reference TRBV2 and TRBJ1-6 gives the full variable domain: EPEVTQTPSHQVTQMGQEVILRCVPISNHLYFYWYRQILGQKVEFLVSFYNNEISEKSEIFDDQFSVERPDGSNFTLKIRSTKLEDSAMYFCASRQGTLSSPLHFGNGTRLTVT.

This chain links TRBV5-4 with TRBJ2-1; 7 positions match TRBD1. Looked up from germline, CDR1 is SGHNT and CDR2 is YYREEE (reference sequence). Trimming cost V 9 bases and J 8 bases; bases outside gene matches: 5. The CDR3 covers 11 residues. The DNA of the CDR3 is TGTGCCATCCGACAGGGCTATGAGCAGTTCTTC. This translates into CAIRQGYEQFF.

The CDR3 is CASSPRGGFVPYEQYF. The CDR3 nucleotides are TGTGCCAGCAGTCCCAGAGGGGGATTCGTTCCCTACGAGCAGTACTTC. This rearrangement joins TRBV27 to TRBJ2-7; tentatively, D is TRBD1 (6 bases). Germline lookup yields CDR1 MNHEY and CDR2 SMNVEV (reference sequence). This CDR3 comprises 16 residues. V was clipped by 5 bases and J by 2 bases, with 19 bases between them.

The V call is TRBV2, the J call TRBJ1-2; 7 positions match TRBD1. CDR3 length: 16 amino acids. CDR1 is SNHLY and CDR2 is FYNNEI in the germline V gene. Trimming at V came to 7 bases and at J to 6 bases, leaving 17 bases not matched to a gene. The CDR3 loop is CASIMRGLGTANGYTF. The CDR3 bases are TGTGCCAGCATCATGAGGGGACTCGGGACAGCAAATGGCTACACCTTC.

The chain carries TRBV10-1 and TRBJ2-1; TRBD1 matches 8 bases. This CDR3 contains 13 residues. Germline-derived CDR1 and CDR2 are WNHNN and SYGVQD (reference sequence). Trimming cost V 5 bases and J 6 bases; bases outside gene matches: 3. CDR3: CASSQDRGNEQFF. Here the CDR3 DNA reads TGCGCCAGCAGTCAAGACAGGGGCAATGAGCAGTTCTTC.

The rearrangement links TRBV25-1 to TRBJ2-5; D remains unclear. The CDR3 consists of 15 residues. V was shortened by 4 bases and J by 0 bases, with 12 bases between the two germline ends. From germline, CDR1 is MGHDK and CDR2 SYGVNS. The CDR3 DNA is TGTGCCAGCAGTGGGGTTAGGAAGTACCAAGAGACCCAGTACTTC. Translated, it gives CASSGVRKYQETQYF.

J is TRBJ2-2 and V is TRBV5-6; 7 bases map to TRBD1. This CDR3 has 15 residues. Germline-derived CDR1 and CDR2 are SGHDT and YYEEEE. Trimming at V came to 2 bases and at J to 2 bases, leaving 3 bases not matched to a gene. The CDR3 region has the DNA TGTGCCAGCAGCTTCGACAGGGTTAACACCGGGGAGCTGTTTTTT. Its protein is CASSFDRVNTGELFF.

This chain uses TRBV7-2 with TRBJ1-2, with 7 bases matching TRBD1. The germline V gene encodes CDR1 SGHTA and CDR2 FQGNSA. The CDR3 consists of 17 residues. Trimming removed 4 bases from V and 4 bases from J; junction bases left unmatched: 15. CDR3 sequence reads: CASSSRGTDTPIYGYTF. The CDR3 bases are TGTGCCAGCAGCTCACGCGGGACAGACACCCCCATCTATGGCTACACCTTC.

V is TRBV18 and J is TRBJ2-3; TRBD2 is a possible D gene (5 bases). Trimming removed 6 bases at V and 0 bases at J, with 16 bases between. Germline V lookup: CDR1 KGHSH, CDR2 LQKENI. The CDR3 consists of 16 residues. CDR3: CASSPALALSTDTQYF. In DNA, the CDR3 is TGTGCCAGCTCTCCCGCGCTAGCACTTAGCACAGATACGCAGTATTTT.

This chain uses TRBV6-5 with TRBJ2-5, with 9 bases identical to TRBD2. From germline, CDR1 is MNHEY and CDR2 SVGAGI. Losses at the gene ends were 2 bases for V and 3 bases for J; bases not matched to a gene: 4. The CDR3 loop spans 15 amino acids. CDR3 region: CASSYGLAGKETQYF. The CDR3 nucleotides are TGTGCCAGCAGTTACGGGCTAGCGGGGAAAGAGACCCAGTACTTC.

V is TRBV14 and J is TRBJ2-1; 8 bases match TRBD1. CDR3 length: 19 residues. V lost 2 bases, J lost 1 base, and 13 bases stayed unmatched. The germline gives CDR1 SGHDN, CDR2 FVKESK. The CDR3: CASSQLIKPGQASYNEQFF. The CDR3, as DNA: TGTGCCAGCAGCCAACTAATAAAACCGGGACAGGCTTCCTACAATGAGCAGTTCTTC.

J is TRBJ2-1 and V is TRBV11-2; 9 bases agree with TRBD2. Trimming took 6 bases from V and 9 from J; bases not matched to a gene: 9. The CDR3 totals 14 residues. Germline lookup yields CDR1 SGHAT and CDR2 FQNNGV. DNA for the CDR3: TGTGCCAGCAGTCTAGCGGGACTAGAGACTGAGCAGTTCTTC. Its translation is CASSLAGLETEQFF.

The chain links TRBV5-1 to TRBJ2-2; D might be TRBD2 (6 bases). The CDR3 contains 16 residues. The V gene lost 4 bases and the J gene lost 3 bases, with 16 bases spanning the gap. Germline loops: CDR1 SGHRS, CDR2 YFSETQ. For the CDR3, the DNA is TGCGCCAGCAGCGTGACCGGGGACTTATACACCGGGGAGCTGTTTTTT. It yields the protein CASSVTGDLYTGELFF.

V usage is TRBV7-2 and J usage is TRBJ1-4; TRBD1 agrees at 7 bases. Unmatched junction bases numbered 4, after V lost 1 base and J lost 8 bases. This CDR3 has 14 residues. CDR1 is SGHTA and CDR2 is FQGNSA in the germline V gene. As DNA, the CDR3 is TGTGCCAGCAGCTTAGGACAGGGCTCCGAAAAACTGTTTTTT. It specifies CASSLGQGSEKLFF.

This clone has just one count. The CDR3 protein is CASTELGGGENIQYF. For the CDR3, the DNA is TGTGCCAGCACCGAGCTAGGGGGGGGCGAAAACATTCAGTACTTC. J is TRBJ2-4 and V is TRBV2, with D possibly matching TRBD2 (7 bases). Germline lookup yields CDR1 SNHLY and CDR2 FYNNEI. The CDR3 extends over 15 amino acids. V was shortened by 7 bases and J by 5 bases, with 18 bases between the two germline ends.

This chain connects TRBV29-1 to TRBJ1-2, with no clear D. From germline, CDR1 is SQVTM and CDR2 ANQGSEA. V lost 5 bases and J lost 0, with 10 bases in between. This CDR3 contains 13 residues. CDR3 protein: CSVIRGANYGYTF. CDR3 coding DNA: TGCAGCGTTATCCGAGGAGCTAACTATGGCTACACCTTC. The full variable domain, rest sourced from reference TRBV29-1 and TRBJ1-2, is SAVISQKPSRDICQRGTSLTIQCQVDSQVTMMFWYRQQPGQSLTLIATANQGSEATYESGFVIDKFPISRPNLTFSTLTVSNMSPEDSSIYLCSVIRGANYGYTFGSGTRLTVV.

A remark on this clone: The junction differs from germline at one of its ends, possibly a read error. The chain is built from TRBV2 and TRBJ2-5; D unresolved. This CDR3 region has 11 residues. Germline CDR1 SNHLY, CDR2 FYNNEI. The CDR3 coding sequence is TGTGCCAGCAGGGAAGGAAAGACCCAGTACTTC. This gives the protein CASREGKTQYF. Looking up the rest from reference TRBV2 and TRBJ2-5 gives the full variable domain: EPEVTQTPSHQVTQMGQEVILRCVPISNHLYFYWYRQILGQKVEFLVSFYNNEISEKSEIFDDQFSVERPDGSNFTLKIRSTKLEDSAMYFCASREGKTQYFGPGTRLLVL.

The chain couples TRBV7-9 to TRBJ2-7; D remains ambiguous. The CDR3 extends over 12 amino acids. V was shortened by 1 base and J by 4 bases, with 5 bases between the two germline ends. Germline V gene lookup returns CDR1 SEHNR and CDR2 FQNEAQ (reference sequence). CDR3 in amino acids: CASSLELYEQYF. The CDR3 bases are TGTGCCAGCAGCTTAGAGTTGTACGAGCAGTACTTC.

The J gene is TRBJ1-1, the V gene TRBV7-9; the D is unclear. CDR1 is SEHNR and CDR2 is FQNEAQ in the germline V gene (reference sequence). The CDR3 runs 14 residues. V lost 5 bases to trimming and J lost 0 bases, with 10 bases between them. The CDR3 reads CASSPIKMNTEAFF. CDR3 nucleotide sequence: TGTGCCAGCAGCCCAATCAAAATGAACACTGAAGCTTTCTTT.

The chain couples TRBV3-1 (or the pseudogene TRBV3-2) to TRBJ2-7; D is uncertain. The CDR3 totals 13 residues. Germline-derived CDR1 and CDR2 are LGHDT and YNNKEL (reference sequence). The V end lost 3 bases, the J end lost 2 bases, and 8 bases lay between the germline ends. CDR3 coding DNA: TGTGCCAGCAGCCAGACAAGTGCCTACGAGCAGTACTTC. Its protein is CASSQTSAYEQYF.

The rearrangement uses TRBV5-1 and TRBJ2-3; 11 nucleotides align to TRBD2. Trimming cost V 8 bases and J 6 bases; bases outside gene matches: 8. This CDR3 spans 14 amino acids. CDR1 and CDR2 from the germline V gene are SGHRS and YFSETQ. The CDR3 region has the DNA TGCGCCAGTTCTAGCGGGGGGAGCTTGGATACGCAGTATTTT. Its translation: CASSSGGSLDTQYF.

The V gene is TRBV6-5, the J gene TRBJ1-5; 7 nucleotides match TRBD1. Trimming at V came to 6 bases and at J to 5 bases, leaving 10 bases not matched to a gene. The germline CDR1 and CDR2 sequences are MNHEY and SVGAGI. This CDR3 spans 15 amino acids. This CDR3 reads CASRATGKRDQPQHF. The DNA for the CDR3 is TGTGCCAGCAGGGCGACAGGGAAAAGGGATCAGCCCCAGCATTTT.

The V and J genes are TRBV4-2 and TRBJ1-3; D remains unclear. There are 15 residues in the CDR3. The V end was cut by 1 base, the J end by 2 bases, with 9 bases between. Looked up from germline, CDR1 is LGHNA and CDR2 is YNFKEQ. The CDR3 loop is CASSQVYVPGNTIYF. DNA of the CDR3: TGTGCCAGCAGCCAAGTCTACGTTCCTGGAAACACCATATATTTT.

The chain couples TRBV2 to TRBJ1-5; 7 bases line up with TRBD1. The CDR3 has 19 amino acids. Per germline, CDR1 SNHLY and CDR2 FYNNEI. Trimming cost V 3 bases and J 0 bases; bases outside gene matches: 14. Here the CDR3 DNA reads TGTGCCAGCAGTGATTTTGGGAGGACAGGAGATTATAGCAATCAGCCCCAGCATTTT. The encoded protein is CASSDFGRTGDYSNQPQHF.

V usage is TRBV19 and J usage is TRBJ1-2, with 8 nucleotides matching TRBD1. Germline values: CDR1 LNHDA, CDR2 SQIVND (reference sequence). The CDR3 runs to 14 residues. The V and J ends lost 6 bases and 4 bases, in that order; junction bases with no gene match: 7. The CDR3 spells CASSLDRVRYGYTF. CDR3 nucleotides: TGTGCCAGTAGCCTGGACAGGGTTCGCTATGGCTACACCTTC.

The chain carries TRBV4-1 and TRBJ2-1, with 12 nucleotides matching TRBD2. The CDR3 loop spans 17 amino acids. V shed 3 bases and J 8 bases; nucleotides not matched to a gene: 11. CDR1 MGHRA and CDR2 YSYEKL come from the germline V gene. CDR3 nucleotide sequence: TGCGCCAGCAGCCACCCCTCGACTAGCGGGAGTTTCGATGAGCAGTTCTTC. It specifies CASSHPSTSGSFDEQFF.

This sequence joins TRBV10-3 and TRBJ2-5; TRBD2 agrees at 13 bases. V lost 6 bases, J lost 5 bases, and 9 bases stayed unmatched. CDR3 length: 16 residues. In germline, CDR1 is ENHRY, CDR2 SYGVKD. The CDR3 sequence is CAIRAPGLAGLETQYF. CDR3 bases: TGTGCCATCAGGGCCCCGGGACTAGCGGGGTTGGAGACCCAGTACTTC.

The V gene is TRBV28, the J gene TRBJ2-2; a weak D match, TRBD1 (5 bases). CDR1 is MDHEN, CDR2 SYDVKM, per germline. This CDR3 region has 14 residues. With 11 bases removed from V and 0 bases from J, the gap between germline ends came to 13 bases. The CDR3 loop is CASHRQSNTGELFF. CDR3 DNA: TGTGCCTCACACCGACAGTCGAACACCGGGGAGCTGTTTTTT.

The rearrangement uses TRBV28 and TRBJ1-2, with a tentative D call TRBD1 (6 bases). This CDR3 has 17 residues. Germline values: CDR1 MDHEN, CDR2 SYDVKM. The germline V and J ends were trimmed by 1 base and 8 bases, with 23 bases remaining between them. CDR3 DNA: TGTGCCAGCAGTTTATTTAACATGGACAGTGCCGGAGGCGGCTACACCTTC. Translation: CASSLFNMDSAGGGYTF.

This rearrangement joins TRBV21-1 to TRBJ2-7. TRBV21-1 is noted as a pseudogene. The CDR3 totals 12 residues. This CDR3 is CASKGRTYEQYF. The CDR3 DNA follows: TGTGCCAGCAAGGGACGAACTTACGAGCAGTACTTC.